These 10 T cell receptor beta chains came from one sample sequenced in a study of blood T cell repertoires in COVID-19. Profiling relied on immunoSEQ multiplex PCR, and the TCRdb table lists in-frame clones only, not all of them. The sample holds hundreds of thousands of clones, around 90% seen once. Sequencing input: PBMCs or T cells enriched from blood (not recorded which). These receptors were taken from a man aged 30 to 39 who had been exposed to COVID-19.

DNA of the CDR3: TGTGCCAGCTCACCCAATCTCGGGGGGTTCTACGAGCAGTACTTC. Its translation is CASSPNLGGFYEQYF. The V gene is TRBV18, the J gene TRBJ2-7; the match to TRBD2 covers 7 bases. V was pared by 3 bases and J by 3 bases, with 8 bases of the junction left unmatched. CDR1 is KGHSH, CDR2 LQKENI, per germline. The CDR3 totals 15 residues.

V is TRBV29-1 and J is TRBJ2-1; possibly TRBD1 for D (6 bases). The CDR3 covers 13 residues. The germline V and J ends were trimmed by 5 bases and 10 bases, with 18 bases remaining between them. Germline V gene sequence: CDR1 SQVTM, CDR2 ANQGSEA. The CDR3 is CSVLWGPLREQFF. The CDR3 nucleotides read TGCAGCGTTCTCTGGGGGCCGCTTAGAGAGCAGTTCTTC.

The chain combines TRBV7-6 with TRBJ1-4; the D gene is possibly TRBD1 (6 bases). Germline CDR1 is SGHVS and CDR2 is FNYEAQ. The CDR3 has 15 residues. Trimming left V 5 bases short and J 5 bases short, with 15 bases between. For the CDR3, the DNA is TGTGCCAGCAGCAAAACAGGACAGAACAATGAAAAACTGTTTTTT. Protein product: CASSKTGQNNEKLFF. The entire variable domain, with the rest obtained from reference TRBV7-6 and TRBJ1-4, is as follows: GAGVSQSPRYKVTKRGQDVALRCDPISGHVSLYWYRQALGQGPEFLTYFNYEAQQDKSGLPNDRFSAERPEGSISTLTIQRTEQRDSAMYRCASSKTGQNNEKLFFGSGTQLSVL.

For this clone: The junction departs from the called germline gene at one end, perhaps through a read error. This chain connects TRBV24-1 to TRBJ2-3; possible D gene TRBD2, 8 bases. This CDR3 spans 18 amino acids. Germline V gene sequence: CDR1 KGHDR, CDR2 SFDVKD. CDR3 DNA sequence: TGTGCCACCAGTGATCACGGGAGGGGGCGCTTCGGCACGGATACGCAGTATTTT. Translated: CATSDHGRGRFGTDTQYF.

The CDR3 is CASSIQGNRNQPQHF. The CDR3 DNA is TGTGCCAGCAGTATACAGGGAAATCGCAATCAGCCCCAGCATTTT. J is TRBJ1-5 and V is TRBV6-5, with D possibly being TRBD1 (6 bases). V gave up 5 bases and J gave up 2 bases, with 13 bases separating them. Germline V gene lookup returns CDR1 MNHEY and CDR2 SVGAGI. This CDR3 spans 15 amino acids.

The chain recombines TRBV4-1 with TRBJ1-2; D unclear. The germline V and J ends were trimmed by 1 base and 8 bases, with 11 bases remaining between them. The CDR3 length is 13 residues. Germline assignment: CDR1 MGHRA and CDR2 YSYEKL. In nucleotides, the CDR3 is TGCGCCAGCAGCCAAGCCAAGTCGCGGGGCTACACCTTC. This translates into CASSQAKSRGYTF.

The V gene is TRBV5-6, the J gene TRBJ1-6, with D uncertain. Germline V gene sequence: CDR1 SGHDT, CDR2 YYEEEE. The V gene lost 0 bases and the J gene lost 0 bases, with 7 bases spanning the gap. This CDR3 is built from 16 residues. The CDR3 DNA reads as TGTGCCAGCAGCTTGGAAGTGAGCTCCTATAATTCACCCCTCCACTTT. Translated: CASSLEVSSYNSPLHF.

The V gene is TRBV11-2, the J gene TRBJ1-1; maybe TRBD1 (6 bases). Germline lookup yields CDR1 SGHAT and CDR2 FQNNGV. The CDR3 length is 13 residues. The germline V and J ends were trimmed by 5 bases and 5 bases, with 12 bases remaining between them. The CDR3: CASSLPQGTEAFF. CDR3 DNA sequence: TGTGCCAGCAGCCTCCCCCAGGGGACTGAAGCTTTCTTT.

The gene calls are TRBV7-6 and TRBJ2-3; TRBD2 agrees at 11 bases. Trimming at V came to 6 bases and at J to 4 bases, leaving 6 bases not matched to a gene. The CDR3 is 15 amino acids. Germline CDR1 reads SGHVS; CDR2 reads FNYEAQ. CDR3 sequence (DNA): TGTGCCAGCAGTGTAGCGGGGGGGGCCTCAGATACGCAGTATTTT. Protein: CASSVAGGASDTQYF. The whole variable domain, filled in from reference TRBV7-6 and TRBJ2-3, reads GAGVSQSPRYKVTKRGQDVALRCDPISGHVSLYWYRQALGQGPEFLTYFNYEAQQDKSGLPNDRFSAERPEGSISTLTIQRTEQRDSAMYRCASSVAGGASDTQYFGPGTRLTVL.

The V gene is TRBV5-1, the J gene TRBJ2-7, with D perhaps matching TRBD1 (5 bases). CDR1 is SGHRS and CDR2 is YFSETQ in the germline V gene. V was shortened by 0 bases and J by 3 bases, with 10 bases between the two germline ends. This CDR3 is built from 14 residues. Here the CDR3 reads CASSLEAGFYEQYF. CDR3 DNA sequence: TGCGCCAGCAGCTTGGAAGCAGGGTTCTACGAGCAGTACTTC.